The 13 T cell receptor beta chains below come from one sample, sequenced in a study of Graves' ophthalmopathy and Graves' hyperthyroidism. As the template, RNA transcripts were used to amplify TCR beta CDR3 regions. RT-PCR with HTBI primers came first, then second-round multiplex PCR. TCRdb recomputed calls from the multiplex PCR reads with MiXCR, one row per CDR3 protein. The sample shows 400,000 or so distinct CDR3 sequences, about 16% of them seen only once. The sample comprised peripheral blood. These receptors originate from a young woman with stable Graves' hyperthyroidism.

This clonotype has a count of ten or more. The CDR3 nucleotides are TGTGCCAGCAGCTTAGGGTCAGGGAGCACTGAAGCTTTCTTT. It specifies CASSLGSGSTEAFF. This chain links TRBV7-9 with TRBJ1-1; weak D call: TRBD1 (5 bases). The CDR3 has 14 residues. Trimming removed 1 base at V and 4 bases at J, with 10 bases between. CDR1 and CDR2 from the germline V gene are SEHNR and FQNEAQ (reference sequence). Filled out from reference TRBV7-9 and TRBJ1-1, the complete variable domain reads DTGVSQNPRHKITKRGQNVTFRCDPISEHNRLYWYRQTLGQGPEFLTYFQNEAQLEKSRLLSDRFSAERPKGSFSTLEIQRTEQGDSAMYLCASSLGSGSTEAFFGQGTRLTVV.

This clonotype has a count of ten or more. This chain links TRBV6-2 or TRBV6-3 with TRBJ1-1; no firm D call. The V gene's germline CDR1 is MNHEY and CDR2 SVGEGT. V dropped 2 bases and J dropped 5 bases, with 15 bases sitting between them. The CDR3 runs to 15 residues. CDR3 nucleotides: TGTGCCAGCAGTTACCCGAACCTTAGATGGACTGAAGCTTTCTTT. Protein: CASSYPNLRWTEAFF.

At least ten counts were recorded for this clonotype. The V call is TRBV29-1, the J call TRBJ1-1; weak D call: TRBD1 (5 bases). V shed 3 bases and J shed 12 bases, with 11 bases lying between them. CDR3 length: 10 residues. Germline V gene sequence: CDR1 SQVTM, CDR2 ANQGSEA. As DNA, the CDR3 is TGCAGCGTTGACTTTGGACAAACTTTCTTT. Its protein product is CSVDFGQTFF.

This clonotype was counted a few times. This rearrangement joins TRBV7-8 to TRBJ1-1, with no clear D. V was clipped by 5 bases and J by 5 bases, with 15 bases between them. The CDR3 length is 14 residues. The germline V gene encodes CDR1 SGHVS and CDR2 FQNEAQ. For the CDR3, the DNA is TGTGCCAGCAGCACCCGGGCCCTAGCTACTGAAGCTTTCTTT. It yields the protein CASSTRALATEAFF.

This clonotype was counted ten times or more. The chain has TRBV7-9 and TRBJ1-1; D is uncertain. V gave up 5 bases and J gave up 1 base, with 14 bases separating them. Per the germline V gene, CDR1 is SEHNR and CDR2 is FQNEAQ (reference sequence). The CDR3 runs 15 residues. The CDR3 DNA reads TGTGCCAGCAGCAATCCTAGTCCGTCGAACACTGAAGCTTTCTTT. It codes for CASSNPSPSNTEAFF.

The chain combines TRBV5-6 with TRBJ2-7; D is undetermined. The CDR3 sequence is 12 residues long. The V end was cut by 1 base, the J end by 7 bases, with 9 bases between. CDR1 is SGHDT and CDR2 is YYEEEE in the germline V gene. The DNA for the CDR3 is TGTGCCAGCAGCTTGTGGCTTAGGGAGCAGTACTTC. This gives the protein CASSLWLREQYF.

This chain connects TRBV7-9 to TRBJ2-7; TRBD2 matches 7 bases. After removal of 5 bases from V and 1 base from J, the junction contained 8 bases not matched to a gene. Germline V lookup: CDR1 SEHNR, CDR2 FQNEAQ (reference sequence). The CDR3 is 15 amino acids. This CDR3 is CASSLPGGGSYEQYF. The DNA for the CDR3 is TGTGCCAGCAGCCTACCGGGAGGCGGGTCCTACGAGCAGTACTTC.

This clonotype was observed many times. The J gene is TRBJ2-5, the V gene TRBV7-8, with 7 bases aligning to TRBD2. Per the germline V gene, CDR1 is SGHVS and CDR2 is FQNEAQ. V shed 2 bases, J shed 5 bases, and the junction held 11 bases outside the gene matches. The CDR3 has 16 amino acids. This CDR3 is CASSLQRLARLETQYF. The CDR3 DNA reads as TGTGCCAGCAGCTTACAGCGACTAGCTAGATTGGAGACCCAGTACTTC.

This clonotype was detected many times. The chain combines TRBV2 with TRBJ1-5, with a weak D call TRBD1 (6 bases). Trimming removed 4 bases from V and 8 bases from J, with 18 bases in between. The length of the CDR3 is 15 residues. Germline V lookup: CDR1 SNHLY, CDR2 FYNNEI. The CDR3 DNA reads as TGTGCCAGCAGTGGTCCGGAACAGGGTTTGGAGCCCCAGCATTTT. Translation: CASSGPEQGLEPQHF.

This clonotype has at least ten counts. The chain links TRBV7-2 to TRBJ1-2; 10 bases align to TRBD1. Germline-derived CDR1 and CDR2 are SGHTA and FQGNSA. This CDR3 region has 14 residues. V shed 3 bases and J 6 bases; nucleotides not matched to a gene: 4. CDR3 bases: TGTGCCAGCAGCTTGACTGGACAGGGGGATGGCTACACCTTC. This sequence encodes CASSLTGQGDGYTF.

This clonotype was seen at least ten times. J is TRBJ1-6 and V is TRBV6-1; tentatively, D is TRBD1 (6 bases). The CDR3 contains 15 residues. Trimming cost V 3 bases and J 1 base, with 7 bases left between them. Germline-derived CDR1 and CDR2 are MNHNS and SASEGT. The CDR3 nucleotides are TGTGCCAGCAGTGACGGACAGTCCTATAATTCACCCCTCCACTTT. Translation gives CASSDGQSYNSPLHF.

The chain joins TRBV5-8 to TRBJ1-5; TRBD1 is a possible D gene (6 bases). Germline lookup yields CDR1 SGHTS and CDR2 YDEGEE. Trimming took off 0 bases at V and 0 bases at J, with 7 bases between the two ends. The CDR3 length is 15 residues. The CDR3 loop reads CASSLAGHSNQPQHF. The CDR3 DNA follows: TGTGCCAGCAGCTTGGCGGGACATAGCAATCAGCCCCAGCATTTT.

At least ten counts were recorded for this clonotype. The chain recombines TRBV29-1 with TRBJ1-6, with D tentatively TRBD1 (5 bases). The V end was cut by 4 bases, the J end by 5 bases, with 18 bases between. This CDR3 has 16 amino acids. The germline CDR1 and CDR2 sequences are SQVTM and ANQGSEA. The CDR3 DNA sequence: TGCAGCGTTGGGGGTGGGGCCCTTTGGGATAATTCACCCCTCCACTTT. It codes for CSVGGGALWDNSPLHF.